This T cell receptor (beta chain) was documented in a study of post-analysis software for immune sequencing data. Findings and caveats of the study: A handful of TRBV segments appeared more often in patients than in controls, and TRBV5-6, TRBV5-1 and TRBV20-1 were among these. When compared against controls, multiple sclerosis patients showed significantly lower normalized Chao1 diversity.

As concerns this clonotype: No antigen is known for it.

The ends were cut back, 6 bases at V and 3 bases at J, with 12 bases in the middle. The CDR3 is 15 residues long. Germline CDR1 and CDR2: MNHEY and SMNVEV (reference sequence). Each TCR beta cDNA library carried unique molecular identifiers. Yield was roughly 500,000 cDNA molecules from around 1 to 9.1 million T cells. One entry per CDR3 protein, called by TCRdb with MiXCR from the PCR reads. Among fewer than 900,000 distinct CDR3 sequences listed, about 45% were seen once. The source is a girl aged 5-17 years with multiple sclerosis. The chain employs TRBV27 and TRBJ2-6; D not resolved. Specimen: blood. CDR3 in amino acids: CASRRGPGGANVLTF. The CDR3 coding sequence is TGTGCCAGCAGACGTGGACCGGGTGGGGCCAACGTCCTGACTTTC.